A single sample is the source of the 18 T cell receptor beta chains below, sequenced in a study of human T cells and chemical hapten exposure. Regarding time point: patch test 2, 6 weeks after DPC sensitization. The treatment was: therapeutic diphenylcyclopropenone sensitization with weekly scalp DPC. TCRdb reprocessed the RACE reads via MiXCR and lists one record per CDR3 protein. Of a few hundred thousand distinct CDR3 sequences in the sample, around 6% are singletons; the top ten hold around 6%. The sample was whole blood, taken in connection with sensitization to the hapten diphenylcyclopropenone (DPC). The receptors stem from a woman aged 18-29 years with alopecia areata. Some clones in this sample may be carry-over from other donors' samples.

In its sample, this clonotype was seen many times. The chain recombines TRBV4-3 with TRBJ1-5, with D possibly TRBD1 on 6 matching bases. The V end was cut by 2 bases, the J end by 0 bases, with 17 bases between. The CDR3 length is 18 residues. Germline V CDR1 and CDR2: LGHNA, YSLEER. The CDR3 loop reads CASSQNLDRFYSNQPQHF. The CDR3, as DNA: TGCGCCAGCAGCCAAAACCTTGACAGGTTTTATAGCAATCAGCCCCAGCATTTT.

This clonotype was counted a few times. The chain has TRBV10-3 and TRBJ1-2; D is perhaps TRBD1 (5 bases). The germline V gene has CDR1 ENHRY and CDR2 SYGVKD. Trimming took off 7 bases at V and 3 bases at J, with 12 bases between the two ends. The CDR3 is 13 amino acids. DNA for the CDR3: TGTGCCATCACCCAAACGGGGGACTATGGCTACACCTTC. This sequence encodes CAITQTGDYGYTF.

This clonotype was counted between two and nine times. The chain joins TRBV28 to TRBJ2-5; TRBD2 aligns across 12 bases. Unmatched junction bases numbered 7, after V lost 7 bases and J lost 1 base. The CDR3 has 16 residues. The germline V gene encodes CDR1 MDHEN and CDR2 SYDVKM. This chain's CDR3 is CASTYGLAGTQETQYF. The DNA for the CDR3 is TGTGCCAGCACCTACGGACTAGCGGGGACCCAAGAGACCCAGTACTTC.

There are many counts of this clonotype. At one end the junction does not follow the germline gene, possibly because of a read error. This chain uses TRBV7-9 with TRBJ2-7, with TRBD2 matching over 8 bases. CDR3 size: 14 residues. Germline assignment: CDR1 SEHNR and CDR2 FQNEAQ (reference sequence). CDR3 nucleotide sequence: TGTGCCAGTAGCTTTGGGACTAGATTCGGCGAGCAGTACTTC. This codes for CASSFGTRFGEQYF. The full variable domain, with the rest looked up from reference TRBV7-9 and TRBJ2-7, is DTGVSQNPRHKITKRGQNVTFRCDPISEHNRLYWYRQTLGQGPEFLTYFQNEAQLEKSRLLSDRFSAERPKGSFSTLEIQRTEQGDSAMYLCASSFGTRFGEQYFGPGTRLTVT.

This clonotype was counted between two and nine times. The V and J genes are TRBV7-2 and TRBJ1-3; TRBD1 matches 8 bases. From germline, CDR1 is SGHTA and CDR2 FQGNSA. The J segment lost 2 bases and the V segment lost 5 bases, leaving 5 bases of the junction unmatched. This CDR3 has 15 residues. As DNA, the CDR3 is TGTGCCAGCAGCCCCAGGGGGCAAGCTGGAAACACCATATATTTT. Translating it yields CASSPRGQAGNTIYF.

This rearrangement joins TRBV5-6 to TRBJ2-4; TRBD2 agrees at 8 bases. Germline V gene sequence: CDR1 SGHDT, CDR2 YYEEEE. The CDR3 length is 13 residues. The trim removed 4 bases at V and 14 bases at J, leaving 11 bases unmatched. The CDR3 loop reads CASSTGTSYRKYF. The CDR3 coding sequence is TGTGCCAGCAGCACCGGGACTAGTTATCGCAAGTACTTC.

This clonotype was detected only a few times. The chain couples TRBV7-6 to TRBJ2-7; TRBD1 is a possible D gene (6 bases). Germline V CDR1 and CDR2: SGHVS, FNYEAQ. The V and J ends lost 5 bases and 4 bases respectively, with 15 bases between them. The length of the CDR3 is 14 residues. Here the CDR3 DNA reads TGTGCCAGCAGCCCCTACTCACAGGGTTACGAGCAGTACTTC. This sequence encodes CASSPYSQGYEQYF.

The table lists this clonotype with a few counts. The V and J genes are TRBV6-1 and TRBJ2-3, with no clear D. The V gene lost 2 bases and the J gene lost 4 bases, with 7 bases spanning the gap. CDR3 length equals 13 residues. Looked up from germline, CDR1 is MNHNS and CDR2 is SASEGT. CDR3 coding DNA: TGTGCCAGCAGTGAAAGGGATTCAGATACGCAGTATTTT. Amino acid sequence: CASSERDSDTQYF.

The chain couples TRBV25-1 to TRBJ2-3; 12 nucleotides match TRBD2. CDR3 length: 16 residues. The germline gives CDR1 MGHDK, CDR2 SYGVNS. V was clipped by 2 bases and J by 5 bases; unmatched bases: 5. The CDR3 DNA is TGTGCCAGCAGTGAAATACTAGCGGGGGGAGGAGATACGCAGTATTTT. It encodes CASSEILAGGGDTQYF.

This clonotype was seen repeatedly, ten times or more. As DNA, the CDR3 is TGTGCCAGCAGCTTCCGACAGGGATATAATTCACCCCTCCACTTT. It is translated as CASSFRQGYNSPLHF. V usage is TRBV7-2 and J usage is TRBJ1-6; TRBD1 aligns across 7 bases. CDR1 and CDR2 (germline): SGHTA, FQGNSA. Trimming removed 3 bases from V and 4 bases from J; junction bases left unmatched: 3. The length of the CDR3 is 15 residues. The full variable domain, its missing parts supplied by reference TRBV7-2 and TRBJ1-6, is GAGVSQSPSNKVTEKGKDVELRCDPISGHTALYWYRQSLGQGLEFLIYFQGNSAPDKSGLPSDRFSAERTGGSVSTLTIQRTQQEDSAVYLCASSFRQGYNSPLHFGNGTRLTVT.

There are many counts of this clonotype. The chain couples TRBV12-3 or TRBV12-4 to TRBJ1-1; no firm D call. V lost 6 bases to trimming and J lost 4 bases, with 12 bases between them. The CDR3 contains 13 residues. The CDR3 region has the DNA TGTGCCAGCAGCCCCCCGTTGGGCACTGAAGCTTTCTTT. Its translation: CASSPPLGTEAFF.

J is TRBJ2-7 and V is TRBV28; a possible D gene is TRBD1 (6 bases). The ends were cut back, 6 bases at V and 7 bases at J, with 25 bases in the middle. The CDR3 runs to 16 residues. Germline CDR1 is MDHEN and CDR2 is SYDVKM. This chain's CDR3 is CASSLKQGTVLGEQYF. The CDR3 DNA reads as TGTGCCAGCAGCCTAAAACAGGGAACGGTCCTGGGGGAGCAGTACTTC.

This clonotype showed up many times. V gene TRBV7-2 combines with J gene TRBJ1-6, with 7 bases lining up with TRBD1. CDR3 size: 14 residues. Germline CDR1 reads SGHTA; CDR2 reads FQGNSA. V shed 6 bases, J shed 8 bases, and the junction held 7 bases outside the gene matches. The CDR3 nucleotides read TGTGCCAGCAGACCGACAGGGTATTATTCACCCCTCCACTTT. Amino acids: CASRPTGYYSPLHF.

This chain connects TRBV6-6 to TRBJ1-4; D might be TRBD1 (5 bases). Germline values: CDR1 MNHNY, CDR2 SVGAGI (reference sequence). With 2 bases removed from V and 1 base from J, the gap between germline ends came to 11 bases. CDR3 length equals 16 residues. As DNA, the CDR3 is TGTGCCAGCAGTTACACCGGGACGGTAACTAATGAAAAACTGTTTTTT. It specifies CASSYTGTVTNEKLFF.

V is TRBV11-2 and J is TRBJ2-1; 9 bases match TRBD1. Germline V lookup: CDR1 SGHAT, CDR2 FQNNGV. The CDR3 is 14 residues long. V trimming: 6 bases; J trimming: 4 bases; junction bases outside the gene matches: 4. In nucleotides, the CDR3 is TGTGCCAGCAGTTCGGGACAGGGATACAATGAGCAGTTCTTC. Protein product: CASSSGQGYNEQFF.

The chain employs TRBV4-2 and TRBJ1-3, with D hard to call. The CDR3 extends over 14 amino acids. V was clipped by 2 bases and J by 1 base, with 6 bases between them. CDR1 is LGHNA and CDR2 is YNFKEQ in the germline V gene. In DNA form, the CDR3 reads TGTGCCAGCAGCCAACGGGAATCTGGAAACACCATATATTTT. As protein: CASSQRESGNTIYF.

This clonotype has only a few counts. V gene TRBV6-5 combines with J gene TRBJ2-3; D perhaps matches TRBD2 (5 bases). The CDR3 sequence is 16 residues long. V lost 8 bases to trimming and J lost 0 bases, with 18 bases between them. From germline, CDR1 is MNHEY and CDR2 SVGAGI. CDR3 bases: TGTGCCAGCGCCCGGGGAACAGCCAGTAGCACAGATACGCAGTATTTT. Protein sequence: CASARGTASSTDTQYF.

This clonotype was detected many times. The rearrangement uses TRBV5-6 and TRBJ2-7, with D uncertain. V gave up 1 base and J gave up 2 bases, with 10 bases separating them. The CDR3 spans 14 residues. Germline CDR1 SGHDT, CDR2 YYEEEE. The CDR3 loop is CASSLFNRAYEQYF. CDR3 DNA sequence: TGTGCCAGCAGCTTGTTTAACAGAGCCTACGAGCAGTACTTC.